The following is a T cell receptor (beta chain) sequence with its context. Its antigen is not identified. The CDR3 runs 13 residues. CDR1 and CDR2 (germline): SGHTA, FQGNSA. Losses at the gene ends were 6 bases for V and 9 bases for J; bases not matched to a gene: 9. TCRdb keeps only in-frame clones here, not all; method: immunoSEQ multiplex PCR. The sample includes under 400,000 clones, nearly 90% of them seen just once. This entry comes from a study of cytomegalovirus exposure and HLA in healthy donors. The donors were part of the roughly 130-subject validation cohort, which stood apart from the 666-subject first cohort. Whole-study results and caveats: While the bulk of TCR sequences proved rare, some public TCRs turned up in many donors. The classifier reportedly diagnosed cytomegalovirus status with high sensitivity and specificity. In the 100 to 150 validation repertoires, about 94% of cluster scores exceeded 0, per a later analysis.

The sequenced sample was PBMCs. This rearrangement joins TRBV7-2 to TRBJ1-2; 8 bases agree with TRBD1. This receptor was taken from a man aged 25-45 years in good health and CMV-seronegative. The DNA for the CDR3 is TGTGCCAGCAGACCAGGGGGCGCGTCTCGCTACACCTTC. Amino acids: CASRPGGASRYTF.